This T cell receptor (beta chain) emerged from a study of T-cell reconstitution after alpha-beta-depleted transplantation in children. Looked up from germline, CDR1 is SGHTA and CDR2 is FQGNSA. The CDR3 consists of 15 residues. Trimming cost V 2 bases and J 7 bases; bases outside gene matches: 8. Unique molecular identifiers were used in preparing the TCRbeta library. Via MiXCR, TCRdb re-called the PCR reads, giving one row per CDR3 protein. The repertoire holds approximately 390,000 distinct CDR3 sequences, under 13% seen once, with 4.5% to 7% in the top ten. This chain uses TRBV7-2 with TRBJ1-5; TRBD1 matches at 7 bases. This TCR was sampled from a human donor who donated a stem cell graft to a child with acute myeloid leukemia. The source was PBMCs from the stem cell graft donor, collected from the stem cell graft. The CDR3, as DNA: TGTGCCAGCAGCTTATCCCCCACAGGGGCACAGCCCCAGCATTTT. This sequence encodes CASSLSPTGAQPQHF.